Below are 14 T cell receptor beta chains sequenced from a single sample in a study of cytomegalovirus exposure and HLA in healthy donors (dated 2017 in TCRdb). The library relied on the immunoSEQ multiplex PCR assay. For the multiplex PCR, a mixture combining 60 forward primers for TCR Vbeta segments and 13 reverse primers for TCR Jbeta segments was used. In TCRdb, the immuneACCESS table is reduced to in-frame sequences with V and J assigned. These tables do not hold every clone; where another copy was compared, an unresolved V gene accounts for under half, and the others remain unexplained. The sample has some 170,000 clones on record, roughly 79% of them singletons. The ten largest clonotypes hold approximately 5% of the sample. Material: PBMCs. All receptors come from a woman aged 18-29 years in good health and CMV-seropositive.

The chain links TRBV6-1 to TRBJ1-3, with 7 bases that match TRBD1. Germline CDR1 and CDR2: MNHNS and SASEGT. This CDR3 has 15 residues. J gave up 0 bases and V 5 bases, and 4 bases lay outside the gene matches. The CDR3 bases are TGTGCCAGCAGTCCCCAGGGGGGCTCTGGAAACACCATATATTTT. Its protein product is CASSPQGGSGNTIYF.

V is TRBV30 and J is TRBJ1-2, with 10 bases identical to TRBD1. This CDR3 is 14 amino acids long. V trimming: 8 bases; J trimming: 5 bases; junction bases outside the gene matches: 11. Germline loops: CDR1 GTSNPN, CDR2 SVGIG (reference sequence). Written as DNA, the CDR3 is TGTGCCGTGGAACCCGGGACAGGGGATTATGGCTACACCTTC. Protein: CAVEPGTGDYGYTF.

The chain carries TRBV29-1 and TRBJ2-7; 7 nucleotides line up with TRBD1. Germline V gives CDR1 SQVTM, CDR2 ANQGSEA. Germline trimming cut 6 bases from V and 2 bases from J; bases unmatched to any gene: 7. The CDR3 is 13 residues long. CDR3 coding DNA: TGCAGCGTCCGACAGGGCCTAACCTACGAGCAGTACTTC. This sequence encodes CSVRQGLTYEQYF.

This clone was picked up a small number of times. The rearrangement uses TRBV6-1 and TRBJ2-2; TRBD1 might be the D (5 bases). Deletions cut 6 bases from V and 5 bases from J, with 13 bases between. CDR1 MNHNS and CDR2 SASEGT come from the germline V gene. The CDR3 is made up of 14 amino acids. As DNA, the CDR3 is TGTGCCAGCAGCAGAGCTCAGGGTACCGGGGAGCTGTTTTTT. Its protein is CASSRAQGTGELFF.

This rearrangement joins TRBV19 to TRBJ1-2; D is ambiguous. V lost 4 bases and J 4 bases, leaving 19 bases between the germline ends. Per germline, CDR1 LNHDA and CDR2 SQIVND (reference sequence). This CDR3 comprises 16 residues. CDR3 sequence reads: CASSTDMRLASYGYTF. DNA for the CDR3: TGTGCCAGTAGTACCGATATGCGGCTTGCATCCTATGGCTACACCTTC.

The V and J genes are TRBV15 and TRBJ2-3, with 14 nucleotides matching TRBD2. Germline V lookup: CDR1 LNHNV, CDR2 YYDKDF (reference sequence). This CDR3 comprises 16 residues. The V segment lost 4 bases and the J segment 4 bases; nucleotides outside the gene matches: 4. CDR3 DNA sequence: TGTGCCACCAGCACCCGGGGACTAGCGGGGGCAGATACGCAGTATTTT. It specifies CATSTRGLAGADTQYF.

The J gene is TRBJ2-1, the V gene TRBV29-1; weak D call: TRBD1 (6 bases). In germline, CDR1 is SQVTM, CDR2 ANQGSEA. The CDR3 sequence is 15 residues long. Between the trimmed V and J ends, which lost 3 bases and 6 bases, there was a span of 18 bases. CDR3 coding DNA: TGCAGCGTTGAGCTAGGCAGGGGACCCATCAATGAGCAGTTCTTC. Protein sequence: CSVELGRGPINEQFF.

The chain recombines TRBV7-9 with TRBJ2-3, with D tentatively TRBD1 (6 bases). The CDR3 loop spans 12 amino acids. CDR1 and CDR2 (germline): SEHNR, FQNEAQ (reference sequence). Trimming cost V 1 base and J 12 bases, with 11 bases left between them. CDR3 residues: CASSLDRVNQYF. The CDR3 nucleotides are TGTGCCAGCAGCTTAGACAGGGTTAATCAGTATTTT. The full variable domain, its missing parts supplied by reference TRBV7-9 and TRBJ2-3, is DTGVSQNPRHKITKRGQNVTFRCDPISEHNRLYWYRQTLGQGPEFLTYFQNEAQLEKSRLLSDRFSAERPKGSFSTLEIQRTEQGDSAMYLCASSLDRVNQYFGPGTRLTVL.

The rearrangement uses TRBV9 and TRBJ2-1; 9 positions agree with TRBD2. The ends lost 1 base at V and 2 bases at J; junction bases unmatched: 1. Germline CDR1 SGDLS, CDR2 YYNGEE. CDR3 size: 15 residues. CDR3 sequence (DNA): TGTGCCAGCAGCGTACTAGCGGGGCCCTACAATGAGCAGTTCTTC. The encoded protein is CASSVLAGPYNEQFF. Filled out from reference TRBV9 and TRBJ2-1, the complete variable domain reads DSGVTQTPKHLITATGQRVTLRCSPRSGDLSVYWYQQSLDQGLQFLIQYYNGEERAKGNILERFSAQQFPDLHSELNLSSLELGDSALYFCASSVLAGPYNEQFFGPGTRLTVL.

The CDR3 spells CASSLFMRLDQPQHF. CDR3 coding DNA: TGTGCCAGCAGCTTATTTATGCGGTTAGATCAGCCCCAGCATTTT. The chain recombines TRBV7-8 with TRBJ1-5; D uncertain. Trimming took off 2 bases at V and 5 bases at J, with 13 bases between the two ends. The V gene's germline CDR1 is SGHVS and CDR2 FQNEAQ. This CDR3 is 15 amino acids long.

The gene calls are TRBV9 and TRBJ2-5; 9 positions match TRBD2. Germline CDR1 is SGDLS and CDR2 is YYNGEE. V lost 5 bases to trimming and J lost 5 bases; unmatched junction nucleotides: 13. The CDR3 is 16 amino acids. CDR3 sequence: CASRQSPASGDETQYF. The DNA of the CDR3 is TGTGCCAGCAGACAGTCCCCCGCTAGCGGGGATGAGACCCAGTACTTC.

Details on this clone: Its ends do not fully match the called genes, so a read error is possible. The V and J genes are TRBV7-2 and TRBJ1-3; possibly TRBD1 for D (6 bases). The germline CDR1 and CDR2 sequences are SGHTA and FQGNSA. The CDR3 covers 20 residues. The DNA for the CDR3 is TGTGCCAGCAGCCTAGCCCCAGCAGGGGAGAGGGGACGACTGGGAGAAACCATATATTTT. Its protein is CASSLAPAGERGRLGETIYF.

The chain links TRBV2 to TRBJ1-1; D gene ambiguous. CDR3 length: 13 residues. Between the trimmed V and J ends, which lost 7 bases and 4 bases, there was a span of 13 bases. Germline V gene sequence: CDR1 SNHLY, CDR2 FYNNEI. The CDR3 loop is CASNGRRVTEAFF. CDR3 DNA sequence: TGTGCCAGCAACGGCAGGAGGGTCACTGAAGCTTTCTTT.

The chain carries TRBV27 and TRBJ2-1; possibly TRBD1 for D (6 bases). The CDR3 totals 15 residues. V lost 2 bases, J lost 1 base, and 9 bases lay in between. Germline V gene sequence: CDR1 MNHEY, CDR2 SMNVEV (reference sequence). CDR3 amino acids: CASSLTGQSYNEQFF. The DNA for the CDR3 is TGTGCCAGCAGTTTAACAGGACAGTCCTACAATGAGCAGTTCTTC.